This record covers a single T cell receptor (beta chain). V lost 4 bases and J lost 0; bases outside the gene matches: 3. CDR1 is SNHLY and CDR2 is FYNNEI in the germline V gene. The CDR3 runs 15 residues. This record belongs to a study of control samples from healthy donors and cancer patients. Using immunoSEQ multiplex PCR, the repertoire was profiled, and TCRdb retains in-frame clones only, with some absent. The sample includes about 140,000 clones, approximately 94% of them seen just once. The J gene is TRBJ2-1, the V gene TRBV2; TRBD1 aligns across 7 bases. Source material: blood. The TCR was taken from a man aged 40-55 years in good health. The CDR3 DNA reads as TGTGCCAGCAGTGCTCCAGGGGGCTCCTACAATGAGCAGTTCTTC. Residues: CASSAPGGSYNEQFF.